Shown below are 24 T cell receptor beta chains from a single sample sequenced in a study of shared T cell receptors in the human thymus. Generated by immunoSEQ multiplex PCR, the TCRdb table keeps only in-frame clones and is missing some. The table includes 650,000 to 950,000 clones, approximately 83% detected once. The sample also formed part of further work on human thymus T cells.

Sequencing was performed on thymocytes. These receptors all come from a girl under two years old with a congenital heart defect.

V gene TRBV6-4 combines with J gene TRBJ1-1, with a possible D match to TRBD1 (5 bases). Per germline, CDR1 MRHNA and CDR2 SNTAGT. This CDR3 has 12 residues. V dropped 9 bases and J dropped 4 bases, with 12 bases sitting between them. CDR3 sequence: CARLAGVTEAFF. The CDR3 DNA reads TGTGCCAGGCTCGCGGGGGTCACTGAAGCTTTCTTT.

This chain links TRBV5-6 with TRBJ2-3, with 14 bases aligning to TRBD2. Germline assignment: CDR1 SGHDT and CDR2 YYEEEE. The CDR3 extends over 19 amino acids. The junction had 8 bases not matched to a gene; V was cut back by 0 bases and J by 2 bases. The CDR3, as DNA: TGTGCCAGCAGCTTGGCCGGGACTAGCGGGGGAGGACACACAGATACGCAGTATTTT. Translating gives CASSLAGTSGGGHTDTQYF.

The chain has TRBV28 and TRBJ1-6; possible D gene TRBD1, 5 bases. The CDR3 length is 18 residues. The ends were cut back, 7 bases at V and 0 bases at J, with 19 bases in the middle. CDR1 is MDHEN, CDR2 SYDVKM, per germline. CDR3 bases: TGTGCCAGCAAACCCGGGGGAGGCAGAAGCTCCTATAATTCACCCCTCCACTTT. Translation gives CASKPGGGRSSYNSPLHF.

This clone was detected a few times. The chain is built from TRBV7-2 and TRBJ1-2; tentatively, D is TRBD1 (5 bases). V was cut by 1 base and J by 0 bases, with 12 bases left in between. This CDR3 is built from 16 residues. The V gene's germline CDR1 is SGHTA and CDR2 FQGNSA. The CDR3 spells CASSLGWTPTNYGYTF. CDR3 nucleotides: TGTGCCAGCAGCTTAGGTTGGACACCGACTAACTATGGCTACACCTTC.

The genes are TRBV5-4 and TRBJ1-1, with 9 bases identical to TRBD1. Germline V gives CDR1 SGHNT, CDR2 YYREEE (reference sequence). The V segment lost 4 bases and the J segment 5 bases; nucleotides outside the gene matches: 15. This CDR3 spans 17 amino acids. CDR3 region: CASSPEGGDRAMTEAFF. As DNA, the CDR3 is TGTGCCAGCAGCCCGGAGGGAGGGGACAGGGCGATGACTGAAGCTTTCTTT.

The chain combines TRBV5-4 with TRBJ2-1, with 7 bases identical to TRBD2. Germline CDR1 and CDR2: SGHNT and YYREEE (reference sequence). Trimming cost V 0 bases and J 4 bases; bases outside gene matches: 10. The CDR3 loop spans 17 amino acids. The CDR3 DNA reads as TGTGCCAGCAGCTTGGAGTCTGGCGGGGGACCTTACAATGAGCAGTTCTTC. Protein product: CASSLESGGGPYNEQFF.

The gene calls are TRBV6-1 and TRBJ2-7, with a possible D match to TRBD1 (6 bases). V dropped 6 bases and J dropped 5 bases, with 14 bases sitting between them. Looked up from germline, CDR1 is MNHNS and CDR2 is SASEGT. There are 13 residues in the CDR3. CDR3 in DNA: TGTGCCAGCAGCCTCAGGGGTTTCCACGAGCAGTACTTC. This translates into CASSLRGFHEQYF.

The gene calls are TRBV9 and TRBJ2-2; 9 bases line up with TRBD1. The CDR3 spans 15 residues. The ends lost 3 bases at V and 4 bases at J; junction bases unmatched: 4. CDR1 and CDR2 (germline): SGDLS, YYNGEE. CDR3 amino acids: CASSGGTGSTGELFF. The DNA of the CDR3 is TGTGCCAGCAGCGGTGGGACAGGGAGCACCGGGGAGCTGTTTTTT.

The CDR3 protein is CASSVGGVSTDTQYF. The CDR3 region has the DNA TGTGCCAGCAGCGTAGGCGGGGTAAGCACAGATACGCAGTATTTT. J is TRBJ2-3 and V is TRBV9, with a tentative D call TRBD2 (6 bases). Germline CDR1 and CDR2: SGDLS and YYNGEE. Trimming pared 0 bases from V and 0 bases from J, leaving 8 bases between. The CDR3 totals 15 residues.

This clone was found a few times. This sequence joins TRBV11-2 and TRBJ2-1; 9 bases align to TRBD2. The germline CDR1 and CDR2 sequences are SGHAT and FQNNGV. V was pared by 1 base and J by 7 bases, with 8 bases of the junction left unmatched. The CDR3 has 16 residues. Here the CDR3 DNA reads TGTGCCAGCAGCTTAGTAGGCGGGGGGGCGGGTAATGAGCAGTTCTTC. Its translation is CASSLVGGGAGNEQFF. Looking up the rest from reference TRBV11-2 and TRBJ2-1 gives the full variable domain: EAGVAQSPRYKIIEKRQSVAFWCNPISGHATLYWYQQILGQGPKLLIQFQNNGVVDDSQLPKDRFSAERLKGVDSTLKIQPAKLEDSAVYLCASSLVGGGAGNEQFFGPGTRLTVL.

The chain joins TRBV5-1 to TRBJ2-5; D is uncertain. The V gene lost 0 bases and the J gene lost 1 base, with 13 bases spanning the gap. Germline CDR1 reads SGHRS; CDR2 reads YFSETQ. The CDR3 runs 16 residues. The CDR3 DNA follows: TGCGCCAGCAGCTTGGATCTGGGCAGAAGCCAAGAGACCCAGTACTTC. It specifies CASSLDLGRSQETQYF. The variable domain in full, with the rest retrieved from reference TRBV5-1 and TRBJ2-5, is KAGVTQTPRYLIKTRGQQVTLSCSPISGHRSVSWYQQTPGQGLQFLFEYFSETQRNKGNFPGRFSGRQFSNSRSEMNVSTLELGDSALYLCASSLDLGRSQETQYFGPGTRLLVL.

CDR3 sequence (DNA): TGTGCCAGCAGTGGGGGGGGGCGCACAGATACGCAGTATTTT. Amino acid sequence: CASSGGGRTDTQYF. The chain uses TRBV28 and TRBJ2-3; D possibly corresponds to TRBD2 (7 bases). The ends were cut back, 5 bases at V and 1 base at J, with 10 bases in the middle. This CDR3 is 14 amino acids long. Looked up from germline, CDR1 is MDHEN and CDR2 is SYDVKM.

This clone has a single count. The chain carries TRBV18 and TRBJ1-2, with TRBD1 matching over 8 bases. This CDR3 is built from 15 residues. CDR1 and CDR2 (germline): KGHSH, LQKENI. Trimming cost V 6 bases and J 4 bases; bases outside gene matches: 10. The CDR3, as DNA: TGTGCCAGCTCCCCCCTGACAGGGGTCGGCTATGGCTACACCTTC. The encoded protein is CASSPLTGVGYGYTF.

This rearrangement joins TRBV5-4 to TRBJ1-2; TRBD1 matches at 9 bases. V lost 4 bases and J lost 4; bases outside the gene matches: 8. From germline, CDR1 is SGHNT and CDR2 YYREEE (reference sequence). CDR3 size: 15 residues. The CDR3 region is CASSPPGQGPYGYTF. DNA for the CDR3: TGTGCCAGCAGCCCGCCGGGACAGGGCCCCTATGGCTACACCTTC.

The chain uses TRBV5-1 and TRBJ1-2; 11 bases align to TRBD1. CDR3 length: 17 amino acids. V dropped 0 bases and J dropped 8; count of bases not matched to a gene: 12. CDR1 and CDR2 (germline): SGHRS, YFSETQ. CDR3 loop: CASSLEARTGGMSGYTF. The CDR3 region has the DNA TGCGCCAGCAGCTTGGAAGCTCGGACAGGGGGCATGAGCGGCTACACCTTC.

This chain uses TRBV7-2 with TRBJ1-2; the match to TRBD1 covers 7 bases. This CDR3 contains 15 residues. V lost 5 bases, J lost 1 base, and 7 bases stayed unmatched. Germline V gene data show CDR1 as SGHTA and CDR2 as FQGNSA. CDR3 nucleotide sequence: TGTGCCAGCAGCGTCGACAGGGCCAATAACTATGGCTACACCTTC. It yields the protein CASSVDRANNYGYTF.

The chain employs TRBV7-6 and TRBJ1-3; D might be TRBD1 (5 bases). CDR1 is SGHVS and CDR2 is FNYEAQ in the germline V gene. The CDR3 consists of 17 residues. V gave up 4 bases and J gave up 3 bases, with 19 bases separating them. The CDR3 spells CASSSPPTEHIGNTIYF. The CDR3 DNA is TGTGCCAGCAGCTCCCCTCCGACAGAGCATATTGGAAACACCATATATTTT.

This chain links TRBV15 with TRBJ1-1; TRBD1 matches 7 bases. After removal of 0 bases from V and 4 bases from J, the junction contained 5 bases not matched to a gene. This CDR3 has 15 amino acids. CDR1 and CDR2 from the germline V gene are LNHNV and YYDKDF (reference sequence). The CDR3 DNA follows: TGTGCCACCAGCAGAGAGCCCACAGGGGCCACTGAAGCTTTCTTT. This translates into CATSREPTGATEAFF.

DNA of the CDR3: TGTGCCTGGAGGGGAGACGGGTCCCCACATTTCTATGGCTACACCTTC. This codes for CAWRGDGSPHFYGYTF. The chain combines TRBV30 with TRBJ1-2; D gene uncertain. This CDR3 spans 16 amino acids. V was pared by 3 bases and J by 4 bases, with 21 bases between. Germline V lookup: CDR1 GTSNPN, CDR2 SVGIG (reference sequence).

The rearrangement joins TRBV14 to TRBJ2-7; 12 positions agree with TRBD2. V trimming: 5 bases; J trimming: 2 bases; junction bases outside the gene matches: 7. The germline V gene has CDR1 SGHDN and CDR2 FVKESK. The CDR3 totals 16 residues. The DNA for the CDR3 is TGTGCCAGCAGCGACGGGACTAGCGGGCATACCTACGAGCAGTACTTC. This codes for CASSDGTSGHTYEQYF.

The DNA for the CDR3 is TGTGCCAGCAGTGAAGATACGGCGGGGGCCGGAAACACCATATATTTT. This translates into CASSEDTAGAGNTIYF. The chain links TRBV2 to TRBJ1-3; tentatively, D is TRBD1 (6 bases). CDR1 and CDR2 (germline): SNHLY, FYNNEI. The CDR3 is 16 residues long. Between the trimmed V and J ends, which lost 1 base and 4 bases, there was a span of 14 bases.

V is TRBV11-2 and J is TRBJ1-1; D possibly corresponds to TRBD1 (5 bases). This CDR3 spans 15 amino acids. The germline V gene has CDR1 SGHAT and CDR2 FQNNGV. Between the trimmed V and J ends, which lost 4 bases and 1 base, there was a span of 13 bases. Here the CDR3 DNA reads TGTGCCAGCAGCTCTAGACATGGGGCGAACACTGAAGCTTTCTTT. The encoded protein is CASSSRHGANTEAFF.

CDR3 DNA sequence: TGTGCCAGCAGCTTGGATAGGACAGGGAACATGGATGAGCAGTTCTTC. This sequence encodes CASSLDRTGNMDEQFF. The genes are TRBV5-4 and TRBJ2-1; TRBD1 matches at 8 bases. Germline V CDR1 and CDR2: SGHNT, YYREEE (reference sequence). This CDR3 is 16 amino acids long. V lost 0 bases to trimming and J lost 8 bases; unmatched junction nucleotides: 10.

V gene TRBV7-8 combines with J gene TRBJ1-1; TRBD1 matches at 8 bases. V was clipped by 7 bases and J by 6 bases; unmatched bases: 7. Germline V gives CDR1 SGHVS, CDR2 FQNEAQ. This CDR3 is 13 amino acids long. CDR3 nucleotides: TGTGCCAGCAAATCCAGGGGGCAGTCTGAAGCTTTCTTT. Protein product: CASKSRGQSEAFF. Complete variable domain (other parts from reference TRBV7-8 and TRBJ1-1): GAGVSQSPRYKVAKRGQDVALRCDPISGHVSLFWYQQALGQGPEFLTYFQNEAQLDKSGLPSDRFFAERPEGSVSTLKIQRTQQEDSAVYLCASKSRGQSEAFFGQGTRLTVV.